This T cell receptor beta chain originates from a study of T cell repertoires in aging, cancer and after chemotherapy. Study results and limitations: Untreated cancer patients had significantly lower blood TCR diversity than age-matched healthy donors. The repertoire data cannot show anything about immunological memory following chemotherapy.

The V and J ends lost 0 bases and 2 bases respectively, with 3 bases between them. Germline CDR1 MRHNA, CDR2 SNTAGT. CDR3 size: 13 residues. TCR beta rearrangements were amplified from peripheral blood genomic DNA. Rearranged V-D-J TRB sequences were amplified with a mixed TRB-A/B primer pool. TCRdb reprocessed the multiplex PCR reads via MiXCR and lists one record per CDR3 protein. The table includes around 13,000 distinct CDR3 sequences, 35% detected once. In this sample, this clonotype turned up a few times. Its matching antigen is unknown. This TCR derives from a human donor in good health. The donor label of this sample is uncertain. Input material: blood. This chain connects TRBV6-4 to TRBJ2-3, with D hard to call. CDR3 amino acids: CASSDSDTDTQYF. The CDR3 DNA follows: TGTGCCAGCAGTGACTCGGACACAGATACGCAGTATTTT.